The T cell receptor beta chain described here comes from a study of cytotoxic CD8 clonotypes in ibrutinib-treated CLL. The CDR3 totals 12 residues. V was cut by 0 bases and J by 3 bases, with 2 bases left in between. Germline-derived CDR1 and CDR2 are SGHRS and YFSETQ. Some clones are missing from TCRdb's copy, which holds only in-frame ones; the method was immunoSEQ multiplex PCR. The table lists approximately 190,000 clones, 79% of them singletons, with 10% to 12% in the top ten. About this clone itself: The sample holds other DNA sequences that translate to the same CDR3.

This receptor was obtained from a human donor with chronic lymphocytic leukemia. The sequences come from PBMCs, collected after 12 months of ibrutinib treatment. V is TRBV5-1 and J is TRBJ2-3; D is ambiguous. In DNA, the CDR3 is TGCGCCAGCAGCTTGGAGACAGATACGCAGTATTTT. Protein product: CASSLETDTQYF.